The rows below give T cell receptor beta chains drawn from one sample of a study of OX40 agonist ivuxolimab in advanced cancers. Using immunoSEQ multiplex PCR, the repertoire was profiled, and TCRdb retains in-frame clones only, with some absent. This sample yields over 55,000 clones, of which roughly 90% are seen a single time; roughly 2.2% belongs to the top ten. Sequencing used CD4+ or CD8+ T cells sorted from blood, obtained in a trial of the OX40 agonist ivuxolimab. These TCRs come from an adult with an advanced solid tumor such as melanoma, head and neck, liver or kidney cancer. The CDR3 runs from the conserved cysteine through the conserved F or W. The D gene is left open where the match is weak. Some rows have no size entry. The others give once, few or many, or a class for an expanded clone.

TRBJ2-7 | . | . | TRBV6-5 | CASSYSGGRSYEQYF | TGTGCCAGCAGTTACTCTGGGGGGCGCTCCTACGAGCAGTACTTC
TRBJ1-2 | . | . | TRBV7-2 | CASSPTDYGYTF | TGTGCCAGCAGCCCGACCGACTATGGCTACACCTTC
TRBJ2-7 | . | . | TRBV28 | CASSLTGTSPVF | TGTGCCAGCAGTCTCACCGGGACCAGTCCAGTCTTC
TRBJ2-6 | . | . | TRBV18 | CASSSLAGPGGANVLTF | TGTGCCAGCTCCTCCCTGGCAGGACCTGGAGGGGCCAACGTCCTGACTTTC
TRBJ1-2 | once | . | TRBV6-5 | CASSYSSGASYGYTF | TGTGCCAGCAGTTACTCGAGTGGGGCGAGCTATGGCTACACCTTC
TRBJ1-4 | . | . | TRBV11-3 | CASSVYREGEKLFF | TGTGCCAGCAGCGTTTACAGGGAGGGGGAAAAACTGTTTTTT
TRBJ2-3 | . | TRBD1 | TRBV5-1 | CASSLIPLTGATTDTQYF | TGCGCCAGCAGCCTCATACCATTGACAGGGGCCACCACAGATACGCAGTATTTT
TRBJ1-5 | few | TRBD1 | TRBV28 | CASSPGTDYQPQHF | TGTGCCAGCAGTCCTGGGACAGACTATCAGCCCCAGCATTTT
TRBJ2-1 | . | TRBD2 | TRBV27 | CASSLIGLAGVGEQFF | TGTGCCAGCAGTTTAATCGGACTAGCGGGAGTAGGTGAGCAGTTCTTC
TRBJ2-7 | once | . | TRBV28 | CASRLDGYEQYF | TGTGCCAGCAGACTGGACGGGTACGAGCAGTACTTC
TRBJ2-3 | . | TRBD2 | TRBV7-8 | CASSSQGGGRITDTQYF | TGTGCCAGCAGCTCCCAGGGCGGGGGAAGGATAACAGATACGCAGTATTTT
TRBJ2-2 | . | . | TRBV25-1 | CASSEYRASRYTGELFF | TGTGCCAGCAGTGAATATCGGGCTAGCAGATACACCGGGGAGCTGTTTTTT
TRBJ2-3 | few | . | TRBV7-6 | CASSFIESTDTQYF | TGTGCCAGCAGCTTCATCGAGAGCACAGATACGCAGTATTTT
TRBJ1-1 | . | . | TRBV28 | CASSLGGGYGTEAFF | TGTGCCAGCAGTTTAGGGGGGGGCTACGGCACTGAAGCTTTCTTT
TRBJ2-7 | . | . | TRBV11-2 | CASSRSGAQQYF | TGTGCCAGCAGCCGCTCTGGGGCTCAGCAGTACTTC